This T cell receptor beta chain was sequenced during a study of blood T cells in healthy people across ages. For the second PCR, which ran for about 6 to 11 cycles, a sample-barcoded 5' primer and a J-beta primer mix were used. TCRdb analysed the 5' RACE reads with MiXCR anew, one entry per CDR3 protein. The sample yields a few hundred thousand distinct CDR3 sequences, 25% to 30% seen once. Germline CDR1 reads DFQATT; CDR2 reads SNEGSKA (reference sequence). The CDR3 has 15 residues. The table lists this clonotype with a few counts. The TCR comes from a woman aged 70 to 79 in good health. The V call is TRBV20-1, the J call TRBJ2-5; no definite D call. The J call may be mistaken, given a closer DNA end match to TRBJ2-7. The sample consisted of blood. Written as DNA, the CDR3 is TGCAGTGCTATGCCCCGGATCTTGAGCTCCTACGAGCAGTACTTC. Its translation is CSAMPRILSSYEQYF.